This TCR beta chain was obtained from a study of T cell responses to AZD1222 COVID-19 vaccine. The repertoire was sequenced with immunoSEQ multiplex PCR; TCRdb's copy has only in-frame clones and lacks some. Of roughly 170,000 clones listed, about 92% are singletons. The V end was cut by 5 bases, the J end by 6 bases, with 11 bases between. This CDR3 is built from 14 residues. The germline V gene has CDR1 LGHDT and CDR2 YNNKEL (reference sequence). The chain links TRBV3-1 (or the pseudogene TRBV3-2) to TRBJ1-6; the D gene is possibly TRBD1 (5 bases). This sequence was found in an adult in good health. The source was peripheral blood, collected on day 0 of AZD1222 vaccination. The CDR3 bases are TGTGCCAGCAGCAGCGGGGGTGGTAATTCACCCCTCCACTTT. Translated, it gives CASSSGGGNSPLHF.